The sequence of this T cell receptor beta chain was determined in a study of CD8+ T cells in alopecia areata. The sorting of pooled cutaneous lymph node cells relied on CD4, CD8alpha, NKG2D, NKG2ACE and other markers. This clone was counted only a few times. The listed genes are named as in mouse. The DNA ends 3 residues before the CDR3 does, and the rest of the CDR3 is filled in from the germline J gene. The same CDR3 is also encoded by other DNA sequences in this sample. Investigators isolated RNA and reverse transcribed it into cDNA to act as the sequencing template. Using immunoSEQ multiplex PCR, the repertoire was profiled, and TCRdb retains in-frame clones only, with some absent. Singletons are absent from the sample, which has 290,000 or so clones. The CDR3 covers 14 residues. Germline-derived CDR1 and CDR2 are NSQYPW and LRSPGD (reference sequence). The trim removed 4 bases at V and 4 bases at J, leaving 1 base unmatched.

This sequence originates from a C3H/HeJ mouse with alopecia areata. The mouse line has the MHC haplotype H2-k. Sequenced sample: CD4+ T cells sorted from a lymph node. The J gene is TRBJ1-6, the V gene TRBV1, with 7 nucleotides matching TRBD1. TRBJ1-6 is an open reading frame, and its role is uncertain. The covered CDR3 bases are TGCACCTGCAGTGGACAGGGTTATAATTCGCCC. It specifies CTCSGQGYNSP. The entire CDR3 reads CTCSGQGYNSPLYF.